This entry describes one TCR beta chain. This clone was detected a few times. No antigen is known for it. No much larger clone is present one base from it, and per-base qualities are unavailable. Collaborating institutions collected whole blood in K2EDTA tubes following their own protocols. Collaborator samples were shipped for TCRbeta analysis as frozen whole blood, isolated PBMCs, or DNA extracted from either sample type. This sample stems from a study of blood T cell repertoires in COVID-19 (dated by TCRdb to about 2020). The study in broad terms: Samples from collaborators originated in the United States, Italy and Spain and spanned both the acute and convalescent phases of COVID-19. Deeply sampled blood TCRbeta repertoires from subjects exposed to, actively infected with, or recovered from COVID-19 were included in the dataset. A de-identified subject ID, COVID-19 status, age in years and sex were almost always included in the sample metadata. The repertoires were released in a freely available public database intended as a resource for research on the immune response to SARS-CoV-2. Where available, HLA class I and class II types were obtained from metadata supplied by the sample provider rather than from assay-based typing. The samples were drawn from two sources: the first 160 participants of the ongoing ImmuneRACE study, and over 1,000 subjects contributed by 6 global collaborators. The prospective study material was composed of cDNA or gDNA derived from T cells, B-cell-depleted T cells, or PBMCs.

Broader findings and caveats from the paper: The amount of clinical and demographic metadata varied by source and participant and was provided uncurated.

V loses 1 base at its end and J loses 4 bases; junction bases beyond the gene matches: 2. The cysteine opens and the phenylalanine closes a CDR3 of 15 amino acids. The sequence is cut down to CDR3 DNA, 45 bases in frame from base 1. For CDR1 and CDR2, the germline V gene lists SGHAT and FQNNGV. TCRbeta CDR3 regions were amplified from genomic DNA by means of the immunoSEQ Assay, a bias-controlled multiplex PCR. As for the authors' bioinformatics: Nucleated cell counts per sample were estimated from amplification of reference gene primers within the assay. Sequence reads were collapsed and filtered to measure the absolute abundance of every unique TCRbeta CDR3 rearrangement. For each sample, productive Simpson clonality was calculated as the square root of Simpson's diversity index over productive rearrangements. The table comes from immuneACCESS by way of TCRdb, which keeps in-frame sequences with V and J called. Part of the clones is missing from these tables; in studies checked, under half for an unresolved V gene and the rest for unknown reasons. V, J and clone size are those of that table, while D and trimming were read from the DNA. Present in this sample are about 70,000 clones, over 70% of which were seen just once. The biggest ten clones account for around a fifth of the sample.

The chain uses TRBV11-2 and TRBJ2-1; 9 central nucleotides agree with TRBD2. The specimen was peripheral blood. The receptor comes from a man in his sixties or seventies with acute or convalescent COVID-19. The CDR3 is CASSLGTSVYNEQFF. The DNA sequence is as follows: TGTGCCAGCAGCTTAGGGACTAGCGTTTACAATGAGCAGTTCTTC. Beyond the CDR3, the reference TRBV11-2 and TRBJ2-1 genes provide the residues; the full variable domain reads: EAGVAQSPRYKIIEKRQSVAFWCNPISGHATLYWYQQILGQGPKLLIQFQNNGVVDDSQLPKDRFSAERLKGVDSTLKIQPAKLEDSAVYLCASSLGTSVYNEQFFGPGTRLTVL.